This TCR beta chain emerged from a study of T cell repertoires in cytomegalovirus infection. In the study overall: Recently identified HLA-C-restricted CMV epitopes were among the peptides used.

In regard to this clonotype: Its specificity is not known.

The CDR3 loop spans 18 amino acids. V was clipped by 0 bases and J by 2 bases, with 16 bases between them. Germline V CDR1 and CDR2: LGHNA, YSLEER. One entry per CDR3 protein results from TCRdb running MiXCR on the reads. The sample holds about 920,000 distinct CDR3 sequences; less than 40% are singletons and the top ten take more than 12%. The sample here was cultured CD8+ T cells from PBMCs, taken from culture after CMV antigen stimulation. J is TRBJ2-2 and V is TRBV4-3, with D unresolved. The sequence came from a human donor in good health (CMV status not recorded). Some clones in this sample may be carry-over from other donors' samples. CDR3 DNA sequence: TGCGCCAGCAGCCAAGATCCTACGGCTGTGGCAAACACCGGGGAGCTGTTTTTT. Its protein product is CASSQDPTAVANTGELFF.